Listed below are T cell receptor beta chains from one sample, sequenced in a study of monozygotic twins with inflammatory bowel disease. From its re-call of the 5' RACE reads, TCRdb lists each CDR3 protein once, without DNA. Seen in this sample are 110,000 to 150,000 distinct CDR3 sequences; the ten most common clones hold 1% to 1.5%. Sequencing input: blood. Every receptor here comes from a human donor with ulcerative colitis or Crohn's disease, or a healthy co-twin of an affected twin (not recorded which). The CDR3 runs from the conserved cysteine through the conserved F or W.

v_call	j_call	cdr3_aa
TRBV13	TRBJ2-7	CASMPRTRTGAYEQYF
TRBV7-2	TRBJ2-3	CASSPYRGSADTQYF
TRBV3-1	TRBJ2-3	CASSQLAGGPDTQYF
TRBV29-1	TRBJ2-7	CSVNRGYEQYF
TRBV28	TRBJ2-1	CASSFWADRAGEQFF
TRBV12-3/TRBV12-4	TRBJ2-3	CASSPHGGRADTQYF
TRBV3-1	TRBJ2-5	CASSKETRFTETQYF
TRBV11-2	TRBJ2-3	CASSLEDGGTSGYTDTQYF
TRBV4-2	TRBJ1-2	CASSQDRGRGGYTF
TRBV12-3/TRBV12-4	TRBJ2-7	CASRIQWGEEQYF
TRBV12-3/TRBV12-4	TRBJ2-1	CASSFAGGPYNEQFF
TRBV7-2	TRBJ2-1	CASSLAFDNNEQFF
TRBV6-6	TRBJ1-2	CASNPGGGYGYTF
TRBV19	TRBJ1-1	CASSREGTGEAFF
TRBV28	TRBJ2-3	CASSLWTGGPSTDTQYF
TRBV7-2	TRBJ1-5	CASSFLRGINQPQHF
TRBV28	TRBJ1-1	CASSLFGQGVDTEAFF
TRBV19	TRBJ1-2	CASSIQTDFYGYTF
TRBV14	TRBJ2-7	CASSQEVEQYF
TRBV7-6	TRBJ2-1	CASSRGGAGGGYEQFF
TRBV19	TRBJ2-5	CASSPLFGTQYF
TRBV2	TRBJ1-5	CASGVYSNQPQHF
TRBV28	TRBJ1-2	CAGSLGGAYSRGYTF
TRBV5-1	TRBJ1-2	CASSPGRGERNYGYTF
TRBV5-1	TRBJ2-3	CASSYDPLAGGQDTQYF
TRBV27	TRBJ2-5	CASSYLIPGLAGERTQYF
TRBV7-3	TRBJ2-1	CASSFAGAAGNEQFF
TRBV20-1	TRBJ1-2	CSASTSRTGSNYGYTF
TRBV7-9	TRBJ1-5	CASSLAGRPNQPQHF
TRBV28	TRBJ2-7	CASSLPTAYEQYF
TRBV24-1	TRBJ1-1	CATSDLGGWNTEAFF
TRBV7-9	TRBJ1-2	CASSLGTGASYTF
TRBV9	TRBJ1-1	CASSLSGVGGTEAFF
TRBV11-3	TRBJ2-1	CASSLGAGIDNEQFF
TRBV7-2	TRBJ1-4	CASSSGANEKLFF
TRBV5-1	TRBJ1-3	CASSRDTSSGNTIYF
TRBV29-1	TRBJ1-1	CSSRTALNTEAFF
TRBV29-1	TRBJ2-1	CSVEENTAEQFF
TRBV25-1	TRBJ1-1	CASSEFRDLNTEAFF
TRBV20-1	TRBJ1-1	CSARTGENTEAFF
TRBV24-1	TRBJ2-3	CATSDPGTGAADTQYF
TRBV20-1	TRBJ1-4	CSASPFRGQGEKLFF
TRBV25-1	TRBJ2-7	CASSEFWDEQYF
TRBV27	TRBJ1-5	CASSFGGRGSNQPQHF